What follows are 9 T cell receptor beta chains derived from one specimen sequenced in a study of OX40 agonist ivuxolimab in advanced cancers. Sequenced by immunoSEQ multiplex PCR; TCRdb stores in-frame clones only, minus some. The repertoire includes 78,000 or so clones, approximately 86% of them detected once, and approximately 0.72% sits in the top ten. Sequenced material: CD4+ or CD8+ T cells sorted from blood, taken in a trial of the OX40 agonist ivuxolimab. The receptors originated from an adult with an advanced solid tumor such as melanoma, head and neck, liver or kidney cancer.

This chain connects TRBV5-1 to TRBJ1-1; 7 nucleotides line up with TRBD1. This CDR3 spans 14 amino acids. Germline trimming cut 1 base from V and 1 base from J; bases unmatched to any gene: 1. CDR1 and CDR2 from the germline V gene are SGHRS and YFSETQ. CDR3 residues: CASSLSGGNTEAFF. The CDR3 coding sequence is TGCGCCAGCAGCTTGTCAGGGGGGAACACTGAAGCTTTCTTT.

This clone was observed a handful of times. V usage is TRBV27 and J usage is TRBJ1-2, with unresolved D. The CDR3 totals 14 residues. The V and J ends lost 3 bases and 2 bases respectively, with 10 bases between them. Looked up from germline, CDR1 is MNHEY and CDR2 is SMNVEV (reference sequence). Here the CDR3 reads CASSFALGNYGYTF. In DNA form, the CDR3 reads TGTGCCAGCAGTTTTGCTTTGGGCAACTATGGCTACACCTTC.

This chain connects TRBV9 to TRBJ1-1, with a possible D match to TRBD1 (5 bases). CDR1 and CDR2 (germline): SGDLS, YYNGEE. V was shortened by 0 bases and J by 4 bases, with 13 bases between the two germline ends. The CDR3 covers 15 residues. CDR3 in amino acids: CASSVAAGIVTEAFF. The CDR3 bases are TGTGCCAGCAGCGTAGCTGCAGGGATAGTCACTGAAGCTTTCTTT.

The sample holds a few counts of this clone. The chain uses TRBV7-2 and TRBJ1-5; the D gene is possibly TRBD1 (5 bases). The V end was cut by 2 bases, the J end by 2 bases, with 22 bases between. CDR1 is SGHTA and CDR2 is FQGNSA in the germline V gene. The CDR3 has 19 amino acids. The CDR3 DNA is TGTGCCAGCAGCTTATCGGAACTTGGGGACTTAGACGGCAATCAGCCCCAGCATTTT. This sequence encodes CASSLSELGDLDGNQPQHF.

This rearrangement joins TRBV14 to TRBJ2-7; TRBD2 aligns across 7 bases. This CDR3 spans 14 amino acids. Germline CDR1 reads SGHDN; CDR2 reads FVKESK. After removal of 5 bases from V and 3 bases from J, the junction contained 7 bases not matched to a gene. The CDR3 reads CASSFTSVVYEQYF. CDR3 DNA sequence: TGTGCCAGCAGCTTTACTAGCGTGGTCTACGAGCAGTACTTC.

A single count supports this clone. The chain uses TRBV12-2 and TRBJ1-2. TRBV12-2 is a documented pseudogene. This CDR3 has 16 amino acids. This chain's CDR3 is CASRLFQQLRGYGYTF. CDR3 DNA: TGTGCAAGTCGCTTATTTCAGCAGCTCCGGGGATATGGCTACACCTTC.

The chain carries TRBV27 and TRBJ1-5; D is unclear. The CDR3 has 17 amino acids. The V end was cut by 1 base, the J end by 0 bases, with 13 bases between. Germline CDR1 is MNHEY and CDR2 is SMNVEV (reference sequence). The CDR3 loop is CASSLFWGRNSNQPQHF. As DNA, the CDR3 is TGTGCCAGCAGTTTATTTTGGGGTAGAAATAGCAATCAGCCCCAGCATTTT.

This clone appeared a single time. V is TRBV5-3 and J is TRBJ2-7, with D perhaps TRBD1 (7 bases). TRBV5-3 is recorded as an ORF, its role being uncertain. With 3 bases removed from V and 3 bases from J, the gap between germline ends came to 19 bases. The CDR3 runs to 16 residues. The DNA of the CDR3 is TGTGCCAGAAGCTCGGAGGGACAGTGTGTCGGCTACGAGCAGTACTTC. This sequence encodes CARSSEGQCVGYEQYF.

In this sample, this clone turned up a few times. The chain combines TRBV19 with TRBJ2-2; D gene uncertain. Germline CDR1 is LNHDA and CDR2 is SQIVND (reference sequence). The CDR3 loop spans 13 amino acids. V dropped 5 bases and J dropped 7 bases, with 11 bases sitting between them. CDR3 region: CASSPDPYGELFF. In nucleotides, the CDR3 is TGTGCCAGTAGTCCGGACCCCTACGGGGAGCTGTTTTTT.